These T cell receptor beta chains were read from a single sample in a study of T cells in Graves' hyperthyroidism and ophthalmopathy. TCRdb recomputed calls from the multiplex PCR reads with MiXCR, one row per CDR3 protein. The repertoire has more than 300,000 distinct CDR3 sequences, 17% of them found once; the top ten carry approximately 35%. The source material was blood. The receptors here all came from a woman under 40 with Graves' hyperthyroidism that later progressed to Graves' ophthalmopathy. Each CDR3 is given with its conserved first and last residue. Each record gives: D gene, V gene, J gene, clone size, CDR3 DNA, CDR3 protein. D genes are given only for firm matches. The size entry is marked missing in some rows and otherwise reads once, few, many or a size class.

d_gene: -; v_gene: TRBV18; j_gene: TRBJ1-5; abundance: -; CDR3nt: TGTGCCAGCTCACGCCGCGTTGGAGGTCGCGACAATCAGCCCCAGCATTTT; CDR3aa: CASSRRVGGRDNQPQHF
d_gene: -; v_gene: TRBV5-1; j_gene: TRBJ1-1; abundance: many; CDR3nt: TGCGCCAGCAGTGGGACCGCGGGTGACACTGAAGCTTTCTTT; CDR3aa: CASSGTAGDTEAFF
d_gene: -; v_gene: TRBV5-6; j_gene: TRBJ2-7; abundance: many; CDR3nt: TGTGCCAGCAGCTTAATGGCGGAGCAGTACTTC; CDR3aa: CASSLMAEQYF
d_gene: -; v_gene: TRBV11-2; j_gene: TRBJ2-7; abundance: many; CDR3nt: TGTGCCAGCAGGAAGGGACATAGCTCCTACGAGCAGTACTTC; CDR3aa: CASRKGHSSYEQYF
d_gene: -; v_gene: TRBV10-3; j_gene: TRBJ2-1; abundance: few; CDR3nt: TGTACCATCAGTGATTTAACCGATTCTGGGCAGTTCTTC; CDR3aa: CTISDLTDSGQFF
d_gene: -; v_gene: TRBV28; j_gene: TRBJ2-5; abundance: -; CDR3nt: TGTGCCAGCAGTTTATCGCGTCGGGAGACCCAGTACTTC; CDR3aa: CASSLSRRETQYF
d_gene: -; v_gene: TRBV29-1; j_gene: TRBJ1-1; abundance: many; CDR3nt: TGCAGCGCCCAGACAGAGGCCCCTGAAGCTTTCTTT; CDR3aa: CSAQTEAPEAFF
d_gene: TRBD1; v_gene: TRBV7-9; j_gene: TRBJ2-2; abundance: -; CDR3nt: TGTGCCAGCAGCCCCCCGGACAGGGGGCTTTACGGGGAGCTGTTTTTT; CDR3aa: CASSPPDRGLYGELFF
d_gene: TRBD1; v_gene: TRBV20-1; j_gene: TRBJ2-7; abundance: many; CDR3nt: TGCAGTGCTTCAGACAGGGGGCCCTACGAGCAGTACTTC; CDR3aa: CSASDRGPYEQYF
d_gene: -; v_gene: TRBV12-3/TRBV12-4; j_gene: TRBJ2-2; abundance: many; CDR3nt: TGTGCCAGCAGTTTAGTTGTCGGGGAGCTGTTTTTT; CDR3aa: CASSLVVGELFF
d_gene: -; v_gene: TRBV5-1; j_gene: TRBJ2-5; abundance: many; CDR3nt: TGCGCCAGCAGCAACGCCGGGACAAAGGTTCCCCCTCAAGAGACCCAGTACTTC; CDR3aa: CASSNAGTKVPPQETQYF
d_gene: -; v_gene: TRBV27; j_gene: TRBJ2-7; abundance: many; CDR3nt: TGTGCCAGCCCTTCACCAGAATCCTCCTACGAGCAGTACTTC; CDR3aa: CASPSPESSYEQYF
d_gene: -; v_gene: TRBV6-1; j_gene: TRBJ2-7; abundance: many; CDR3nt: TGTGCCAGCAGTGAGGTTTCCAGGTCCCCCTACGAGCAGCACTTC; CDR3aa: CASSEVSRSPYEQHF
d_gene: -; v_gene: TRBV20-1; j_gene: TRBJ1-1; abundance: many; CDR3nt: TGCAGTGCTAGAGACCCGCGCGACCCCGCGGGGACGGAGTTTGCTTTCTTT; CDR3aa: CSARDPRDPAGTEFAFF
d_gene: -; v_gene: TRBV2; j_gene: TRBJ2-1; abundance: -; CDR3nt: TGTGCCAGCACCTTAGACACCTCTACCTACAATGAGCAGTTCTTC; CDR3aa: CASTLDTSTYNEQFF
d_gene: -; v_gene: TRBV20-1; j_gene: TRBJ1-4; abundance: many; CDR3nt: TGCAGTGCCCCTCTGACGGGACGTAATGAAAAACTGTTTTTT; CDR3aa: CSAPLTGRNEKLFF
d_gene: -; v_gene: TRBV20-1; j_gene: TRBJ2-2; abundance: -; CDR3nt: TGCAGTGCTAGTAACCCCGGGGAGCTGTTTTTT; CDR3aa: CSASNPGELFF
d_gene: -; v_gene: TRBV2; j_gene: TRBJ2-6; abundance: many; CDR3nt: TGTGCCAGCAGTGAGGCGGGCCTAACCCCTGGGGCCAACGTCCTGACTTTC; CDR3aa: CASSEAGLTPGANVLTF
d_gene: -; v_gene: TRBV28; j_gene: TRBJ2-7; abundance: -; CDR3nt: TGTGCCAGCAGTTTAAGCAGGCCTCCCTACGAGCAGTACTTC; CDR3aa: CASSLSRPPYEQYF
d_gene: -; v_gene: TRBV20-1; j_gene: TRBJ2-7; abundance: many; CDR3nt: TGCAGTGCTGTCAGCGGATGGTCCTACGAGCAGTACTTC; CDR3aa: CSAVSGWSYEQYF
d_gene: TRBD1; v_gene: TRBV6-1; j_gene: TRBJ2-1; abundance: many; CDR3nt: TGTGCCAGCAGACGAGACAGGGATGGCTACAATGAGCAGTTCTTC; CDR3aa: CASRRDRDGYNEQFF
d_gene: -; v_gene: TRBV4-2; j_gene: TRBJ1-6; abundance: many; CDR3nt: TGTGCCAGCAGCCCACGGTACGGGGAAACGAAGACACCCCTCCACTTT; CDR3aa: CASSPRYGETKTPLHF
d_gene: -; v_gene: TRBV28; j_gene: TRBJ2-5; abundance: -; CDR3nt: TGTGCCAGCACCGACAGCTACCAAGAGACCCAGTACTTC; CDR3aa: CASTDSYQETQYF
d_gene: -; v_gene: TRBV18; j_gene: TRBJ2-5; abundance: many; CDR3nt: TGTGCCAGCTCACTTACTACTGACAGGAAAGAGACCCAGTACTTC; CDR3aa: CASSLTTDRKETQYF
d_gene: TRBD1; v_gene: TRBV10-2; j_gene: TRBJ1-2; abundance: many; CDR3nt: TGCGCCAGCAGCGATATGGACAGGGGTCCGGGTAGTGGCTACACCTTC; CDR3aa: CASSDMDRGPGSGYTF
d_gene: -; v_gene: TRBV20-1; j_gene: TRBJ2-5; abundance: many; CDR3nt: TGCAGTGCTAGGTTGACTAGATGGTCCGAGACCCAGTACTTC; CDR3aa: CSARLTRWSETQYF
d_gene: TRBD2; v_gene: TRBV29-1; j_gene: TRBJ2-2; abundance: few; CDR3nt: TGCAGCGTTGAAGAGGGACTAGCGGGAGGAAGAACCGGGGAGCTGTTTTTT; CDR3aa: CSVEEGLAGGRTGELFF
d_gene: TRBD1; v_gene: TRBV7-9; j_gene: TRBJ2-4; abundance: -; CDR3nt: TGTGCCAGCAGCTGGGACAGGGCCTTGGGGGACATTCAGTACTTC; CDR3aa: CASSWDRALGDIQYF
d_gene: -; v_gene: TRBV3-1; j_gene: TRBJ2-5; abundance: many; CDR3nt: TGTGCCAGCAGCCAAGGATGGCAAGAGACCCAGTACTTC; CDR3aa: CASSQGWQETQYF
d_gene: TRBD2; v_gene: TRBV3-1; j_gene: TRBJ2-2; abundance: many; CDR3nt: TGTGCCAGCAGCCAAAGTAGCGGGGGATTCGCGAACACCGGGGAGCTGTTTTTT; CDR3aa: CASSQSSGGFANTGELFF
d_gene: -; v_gene: TRBV5-1; j_gene: TRBJ2-4; abundance: -; CDR3nt: TGCGCCAGCAGCCGGACCACTCAGGGGTCTTACAAAAACATTCAGTACTTC; CDR3aa: CASSRTTQGSYKNIQYF
d_gene: TRBD2; v_gene: TRBV28; j_gene: TRBJ2-7; abundance: many; CDR3nt: TGTGCCAGCAGCTCCGGGACTATGACCTACGAGCAGTACTTC; CDR3aa: CASSSGTMTYEQYF
d_gene: -; v_gene: TRBV12-3/TRBV12-4; j_gene: TRBJ2-1; abundance: many; CDR3nt: TGTGCCAGCAGTCACCCCGGGACACAATACAATGAGCAGTTCTTC; CDR3aa: CASSHPGTQYNEQFF
d_gene: TRBD1; v_gene: TRBV19; j_gene: TRBJ1-5; abundance: many; CDR3nt: TGTGCCAGTAGTATCCCGCTCGGGACAGGGGGCAATCAGCCCCAGCATTTT; CDR3aa: CASSIPLGTGGNQPQHF
d_gene: TRBD1; v_gene: TRBV20-1; j_gene: TRBJ2-7; abundance: few; CDR3nt: TGCAGTGCTACCCCATTGACAGGGGCCGCGAGCTACGAGCAGTACTTC; CDR3aa: CSATPLTGAASYEQYF
d_gene: TRBD2; v_gene: TRBV13; j_gene: TRBJ2-5; abundance: once; CDR3nt: TGTGCCAGCAGCTTAGTGGGACTAGCGGGAGTAGGAGAGACCCAGTACTTC; CDR3aa: CASSLVGLAGVGETQYF
d_gene: TRBD1; v_gene: TRBV28; j_gene: TRBJ1-2; abundance: -; CDR3nt: TGTGCCAGCAGTACAGGGACAGGGGGGGGCTATGGCTACACCTTC; CDR3aa: CASSTGTGGGYGYTF
d_gene: -; v_gene: TRBV10-3; j_gene: TRBJ1-4; abundance: many; CDR3nt: TGTGCCATCAGTGTGGAGTATCAGGAAAAACTGTTTTTT; CDR3aa: CAISVEYQEKLFF
d_gene: -; v_gene: TRBV4-2; j_gene: TRBJ2-5; abundance: few; CDR3nt: TGTGCCAGCAGCCAGCTCGCGGGCAGCCAAGAGACCCAGTACTTC; CDR3aa: CASSQLAGSQETQYF
d_gene: -; v_gene: TRBV5-4; j_gene: TRBJ1-2; abundance: -; CDR3nt: TGTGCCAGCAGCTTGGCCGACGTGGCAGTACACTATGGCTACACCTTC; CDR3aa: CASSLADVAVHYGYTF
d_gene: TRBD1; v_gene: TRBV27; j_gene: TRBJ2-5; abundance: -; CDR3nt: TGTGCCAGCAGTCCTAGGGAATGGGACAGGGGCCAAGAGACCCAGTACTTC; CDR3aa: CASSPREWDRGQETQYF